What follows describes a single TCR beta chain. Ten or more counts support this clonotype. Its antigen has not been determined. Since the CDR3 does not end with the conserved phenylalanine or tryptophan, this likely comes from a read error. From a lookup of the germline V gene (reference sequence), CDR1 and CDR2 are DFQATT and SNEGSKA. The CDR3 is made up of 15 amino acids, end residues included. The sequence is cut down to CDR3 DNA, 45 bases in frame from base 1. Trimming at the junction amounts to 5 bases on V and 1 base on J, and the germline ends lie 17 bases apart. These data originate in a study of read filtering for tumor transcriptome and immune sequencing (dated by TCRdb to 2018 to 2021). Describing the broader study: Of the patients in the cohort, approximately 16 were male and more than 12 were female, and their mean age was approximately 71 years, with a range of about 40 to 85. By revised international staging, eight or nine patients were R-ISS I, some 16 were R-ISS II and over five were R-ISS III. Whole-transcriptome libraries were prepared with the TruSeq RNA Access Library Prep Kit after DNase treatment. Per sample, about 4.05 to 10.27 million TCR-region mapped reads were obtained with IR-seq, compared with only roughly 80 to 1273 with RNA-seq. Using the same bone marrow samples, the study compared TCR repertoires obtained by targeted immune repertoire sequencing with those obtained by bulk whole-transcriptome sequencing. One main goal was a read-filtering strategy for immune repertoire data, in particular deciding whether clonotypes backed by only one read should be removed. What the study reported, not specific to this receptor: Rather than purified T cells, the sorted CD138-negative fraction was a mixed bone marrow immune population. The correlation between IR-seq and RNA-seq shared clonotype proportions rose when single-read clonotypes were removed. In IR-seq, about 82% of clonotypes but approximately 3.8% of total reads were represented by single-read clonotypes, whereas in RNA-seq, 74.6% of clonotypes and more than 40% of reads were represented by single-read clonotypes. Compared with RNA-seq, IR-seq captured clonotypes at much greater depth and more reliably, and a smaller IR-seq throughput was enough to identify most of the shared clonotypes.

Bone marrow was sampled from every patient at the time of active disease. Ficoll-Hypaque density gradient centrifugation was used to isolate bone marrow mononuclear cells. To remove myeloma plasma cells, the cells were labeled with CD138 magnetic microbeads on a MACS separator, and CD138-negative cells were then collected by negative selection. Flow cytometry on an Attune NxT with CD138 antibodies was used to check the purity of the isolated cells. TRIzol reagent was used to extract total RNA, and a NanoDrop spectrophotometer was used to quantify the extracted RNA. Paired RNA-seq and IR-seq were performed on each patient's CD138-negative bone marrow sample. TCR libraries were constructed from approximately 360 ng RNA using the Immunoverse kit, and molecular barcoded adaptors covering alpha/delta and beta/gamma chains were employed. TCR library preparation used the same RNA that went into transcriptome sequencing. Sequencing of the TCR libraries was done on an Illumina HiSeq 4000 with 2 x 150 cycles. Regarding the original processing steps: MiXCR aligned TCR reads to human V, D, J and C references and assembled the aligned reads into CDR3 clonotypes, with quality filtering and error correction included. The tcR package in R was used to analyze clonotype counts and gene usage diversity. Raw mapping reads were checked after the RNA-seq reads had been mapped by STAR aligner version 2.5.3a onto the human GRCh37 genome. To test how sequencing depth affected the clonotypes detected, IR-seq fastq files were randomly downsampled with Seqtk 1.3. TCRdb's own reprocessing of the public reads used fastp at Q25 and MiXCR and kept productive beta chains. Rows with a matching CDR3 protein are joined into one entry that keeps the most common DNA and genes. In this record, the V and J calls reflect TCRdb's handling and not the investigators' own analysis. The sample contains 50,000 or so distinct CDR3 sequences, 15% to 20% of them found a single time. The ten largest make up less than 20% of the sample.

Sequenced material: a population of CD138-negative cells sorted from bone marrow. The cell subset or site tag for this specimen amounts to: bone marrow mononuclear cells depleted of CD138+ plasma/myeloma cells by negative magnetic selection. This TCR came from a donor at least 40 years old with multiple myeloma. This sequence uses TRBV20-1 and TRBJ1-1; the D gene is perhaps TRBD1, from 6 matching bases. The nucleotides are TGCAGTGCTTGGGGGGCAGGGAGGGGGAACACTGAAGCTTTCTCT. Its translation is CSAWGAGRGNTEAFS.